These 32 T cell receptor beta chains share one sample of origin, sequenced in a study of CD8 T cells in Susac syndrome. The authors reverse transcribed about 0.5 to 1 ug RNA with random hexamers. MiXCR was run by TCRdb on the immunoSEQ multiplex PCR reads, yielding one entry per CDR3 protein. Of some 150,000 distinct CDR3 sequences listed, roughly 95% were seen once; the top ten hold 0.15%. Sequencing was performed on CD8+ T cells from PBMCs. These receptors all stem from a human donor with multiple sclerosis.

This chain links TRBV27 with TRBJ2-5, with D possibly TRBD1 on 5 matching bases. Germline V gene data show CDR1 as MNHEY and CDR2 as SMNVEV (reference sequence). The CDR3 is 15 amino acids. Trimming stripped 6 bases from V and 5 bases from J, with 19 bases between. Here the CDR3 reads CASREAGRAGETQYF. In nucleotides, the CDR3 is TGTGCCAGCAGGGAAGCCGGTAGAGCAGGGGAGACCCAGTACTTC.

This chain joins TRBV7-9 and TRBJ2-7, with D possibly called TRBD1 or TRBD2 (6 bases each). From germline, CDR1 is SEHNR and CDR2 FQNEAQ (reference sequence). V was trimmed by 5 bases and J by 6 bases, leaving 14 bases between them. This CDR3 spans 13 amino acids. CDR3 loop: CASSGGGYAEQYV. The CDR3, as DNA: TGTGCCAGCAGCGGAGGGGGGTATGCCGAGCAGTACGTC.

The chain has TRBV28 and TRBJ2-1; TRBD2 aligns across 12 bases. Germline CDR1 MDHEN, CDR2 SYDVKM. The CDR3 runs 13 residues. V shed 8 bases, J shed 7 bases, and the junction held 3 bases outside the gene matches. Here the CDR3 DNA reads TGTGCCAGCTCTAGCGGGGGGGGGAATGAGCAGTTCTTC. Translating gives CASSSGGGNEQFF.

This chain uses TRBV4-1 with TRBJ1-1; D might be TRBD1 (5 bases). V lost 2 bases and J lost 4, with 8 bases in between. The CDR3 loop spans 13 amino acids. Per germline, CDR1 MGHRA and CDR2 YSYEKL. The CDR3 bases are TGCGCCAGCAGCCAAACTGGGACCACTGAAGCTTTCTTT. Residues: CASSQTGTTEAFF.

The chain employs TRBV19 and TRBJ1-1, with D possibly TRBD1 on 6 matching bases. Trimming stripped 6 bases from V and 1 base from J, with 18 bases between. This CDR3 spans 16 amino acids. Germline CDR1 LNHDA, CDR2 SQIVND (reference sequence). CDR3 sequence reads: CASRIQGWGRNTEAFF. CDR3 in DNA: TGTGCCAGTAGAATACAGGGATGGGGTCGGAACACTGAAGCTTTCTTT.

This chain uses TRBV29-1 with TRBJ2-4; TRBD2 matches 7 bases. The junction had 9 bases not matched to a gene; V was cut back by 7 bases and J by 3 bases. Germline V gene lookup returns CDR1 SQVTM and CDR2 ANQGSEA. The CDR3 covers 14 residues. Here the CDR3 DNA reads TGCAGCGCGTTGGGGAGGGCTAACAAAAACATTCAGTACTTC. Amino acids: CSALGRANKNIQYF. The full variable domain, rest sourced from reference TRBV29-1 and TRBJ2-4, is SAVISQKPSRDICQRGTSLTIQCQVDSQVTMMFWYRQQPGQSLTLIATANQGSEATYESGFVIDKFPISRPNLTFSTLTVSNMSPEDSSIYLCSALGRANKNIQYFGAGTRLSVL.

The chain links TRBV11-2 to TRBJ2-3; 8 bases are a match to TRBD1. Germline CDR1 and CDR2: SGHAT and FQNNGV. With V trimmed by 4 bases and J by 5 bases, 8 bases remained unmatched. This CDR3 comprises 15 residues. CDR3 bases: TGTGCCAGCAGCTCTCCGACAGGGGCATTAGATACGCAGTATTTT. Protein product: CASSSPTGALDTQYF.

The chain combines TRBV5-6 with TRBJ2-5; D might be TRBD1 or TRBD2, each matching 5 bases. Germline V lookup: CDR1 SGHDT, CDR2 YYEEEE. V was clipped by 4 bases and J by 3 bases, with 13 bases between them. The CDR3 runs 14 residues. The CDR3 DNA reads TGTGCCAGCAGCCTGAGGGGAATCGAAGAGACCCAGTACTTC. It is translated as CASSLRGIEETQYF.

The chain joins TRBV15 to TRBJ2-2; tentative D call: TRBD2 (5 bases). The CDR3 runs 14 residues. Between the trimmed V and J ends, which lost 5 bases and 3 bases, there was a span of 10 bases. CDR1 is LNHNV, CDR2 YYDKDF, per germline (reference sequence). The CDR3 DNA reads TGTGCCACCAGCTACCGGGGAGACACCGGGGAGCTGTTTTTT. Translated, it gives CATSYRGDTGELFF.

The rearrangement uses TRBV6-5 and TRBJ2-5; D possibly matches TRBD1 or TRBD2 (7 bases each). Germline values: CDR1 MNHEY, CDR2 SVGAGI. V lost 10 bases to trimming and J lost 4 bases, with 19 bases between them. The CDR3 has 14 residues. CDR3 nucleotide sequence: TGTGCCACGGGGGGACAGTCGGATATAGAGACCCAGTACTTC. It codes for CATGGQSDIETQYF.

This chain links TRBV29-1 with TRBJ2-2; 10 bases align to TRBD2. CDR1 and CDR2 from the germline V gene are SQVTM and ANQGSEA. The CDR3 length is 17 residues. J gave up 0 bases and V 1 base, and 5 bases lay outside the gene matches. The CDR3 sequence: CSVEVVLAGANTGELFF. The CDR3 nucleotides are TGCAGCGTTGAAGTCGTGCTAGCGGGGGCGAACACCGGGGAGCTGTTTTTT.

The chain uses TRBV6-1 and TRBJ2-2, with 10 positions matching TRBD2. The CDR3 length is 18 residues. V lost 5 bases to trimming and J lost 2 bases; unmatched junction nucleotides: 11. Germline V CDR1 and CDR2: MNHNS, SASEGT. DNA for the CDR3: TGTGCCAGCAGTCCCAACAGCGGGGGGGCCATCAACACCGGGGAGCTGTTTTTT. Translating it yields CASSPNSGGAINTGELFF.

This chain uses TRBV2 with TRBJ2-1; unclear D gene. CDR1 SNHLY and CDR2 FYNNEI come from the germline V gene. V shed 7 bases and J shed 5 bases, with 12 bases lying between them. CDR3 length equals 13 residues. This CDR3 reads CASTTRLDNEQFF. CDR3 in DNA: TGTGCCAGCACCACAAGACTCGACAATGAGCAGTTCTTC.

V gene TRBV5-6 combines with J gene TRBJ1-2; TRBD1 aligns across 8 bases. J was trimmed by 12 bases and V by 3 bases; bases with no gene match: 7. Per germline, CDR1 SGHDT and CDR2 YYEEEE. The CDR3 is made up of 12 amino acids. The CDR3 here is CASSWTGKGDTF. The CDR3 DNA follows: TGTGCCAGCAGCTGGACAGGGAAAGGGGACACCTTC.

The chain combines TRBV20-1 with TRBJ2-5; possibly TRBD1 for D (5 bases). The CDR3 extends over 18 amino acids. The germline gives CDR1 DFQATT, CDR2 SNEGSKA (reference sequence). Deletions cut 0 bases from V and 2 bases from J, with 22 bases between. The DNA of the CDR3 is TGCAGTGCTAGAGATCGAACAGGTCCCTACTCTACGCAAGAGACCCAGTACTTC. Translated: CSARDRTGPYSTQETQYF.

This rearrangement joins TRBV15 to TRBJ1-4; D uncertain. Germline CDR1 is LNHNV and CDR2 is YYDKDF (reference sequence). The CDR3 totals 17 residues. Between the trimmed V and J ends, which lost 4 bases and 6 bases, there was a span of 21 bases. CDR3 in DNA: TGTGCCACCAGCATCGATCCGGTGGGCAGCGGCTATGAAAAACTGTTTTTT. It yields the protein CATSIDPVGSGYEKLFF.

The V gene is TRBV19, the J gene TRBJ2-7, with 8 bases identical to TRBD1. Trimming removed 1 base from V and 0 bases from J; junction bases left unmatched: 5. The CDR3 loop spans 16 amino acids. The germline V gene has CDR1 LNHDA and CDR2 SQIVND (reference sequence). The CDR3 spells CASSIGNRGSSYEQYF. Here the CDR3 DNA reads TGTGCCAGTAGTATAGGAAACAGGGGGAGCTCCTACGAGCAGTACTTC.

The V and J genes are TRBV20-1 and TRBJ1-2, with TRBD1 as a possible D gene (5 bases). The CDR3 has 14 amino acids. Germline loops: CDR1 DFQATT, CDR2 SNEGSKA (reference sequence). Trimming removed 3 bases at V and 5 bases at J, with 16 bases between. CDR3: CSASPAGDFYGYTF. The CDR3, as DNA: TGCAGTGCTAGTCCCGCCGGGGACTTTTATGGCTACACCTTC.

The chain carries TRBV7-8 and TRBJ2-3; tentatively, D is TRBD2 (6 bases). The CDR3 totals 15 residues. The ends were cut back, 6 bases at V and 3 bases at J, with 16 bases in the middle. CDR1 is SGHVS, CDR2 FQNEAQ, per germline. CDR3 region: CASSVAARETDTQYF. In DNA form, the CDR3 reads TGTGCCAGCAGTGTAGCGGCCCGAGAGACAGATACGCAGTATTTT.

The chain recombines TRBV27 with TRBJ1-2; D remains unclear. V was trimmed by 8 bases and J by 3 bases, leaving 7 bases between them. The CDR3 is 11 residues long. Germline values: CDR1 MNHEY, CDR2 SMNVEV (reference sequence). DNA for the CDR3: TGTGCCAGCGGAAAGTACTATGGCTACACCTTC. Its translation is CASGKYYGYTF.

CDR3 residues: CASSLERGHEQFF. CDR3 nucleotide sequence: TGTGCCAGCAGCTTAGAGAGGGGACACGAGCAGTTCTTC. The chain is built from TRBV7-8 and TRBJ2-1; possible D gene TRBD1, 6 bases. The V gene lost 1 base and the J gene lost 10 bases, with 11 bases spanning the gap. CDR1 and CDR2 (germline): SGHVS, FQNEAQ. The CDR3 extends over 13 amino acids. Looking up the rest from reference TRBV7-8 and TRBJ2-1 gives the full variable domain: GAGVSQSPRYKVAKRGQDVALRCDPISGHVSLFWYQQALGQGPEFLTYFQNEAQLDKSGLPSDRFFAERPEGSVSTLKIQRTQQEDSAVYLCASSLERGHEQFFGPGTRLTVL.

The V call is TRBV2, the J call TRBJ1-2, with a possible D match to TRBD1 (5 bases). The CDR3 contains 15 residues. V was shortened by 0 bases and J by 6 bases, with 14 bases between the two germline ends. Germline-derived CDR1 and CDR2 are SNHLY and FYNNEI. The CDR3 nucleotides are TGTGCCAGCAGTGAAGCGCTTGCAGGGCGGAATGGCTACACCTTC. This sequence encodes CASSEALAGRNGYTF. The whole variable domain, filled in from reference TRBV2 and TRBJ1-2, reads EPEVTQTPSHQVTQMGQEVILRCVPISNHLYFYWYRQILGQKVEFLVSFYNNEISEKSEIFDDQFSVERPDGSNFTLKIRSTKLEDSAMYFCASSEALAGRNGYTFGSGTRLTVV.

The chain couples TRBV20-1 to TRBJ1-1; the D gene is possibly TRBD1 (5 bases). Germline V CDR1 and CDR2: DFQATT, SNEGSKA (reference sequence). The CDR3 is made up of 13 amino acids. Trimming removed 6 bases at V and 3 bases at J, with 14 bases between. The CDR3: CSALGLSDTEAFF. The DNA for the CDR3 is TGCAGTGCCCTGGGGCTGTCGGACACTGAAGCTTTCTTT.

The rearrangement links TRBV9 to TRBJ2-7; 7 positions match TRBD1. V lost 5 bases and J lost 2; bases outside the gene matches: 4. CDR1 SGDLS and CDR2 YYNGEE come from the germline V gene. This CDR3 contains 13 residues. CDR3 DNA: TGTGCCAGCAGTACGGGGACAGCCTACGAGCAGTACTTC. Its protein is CASSTGTAYEQYF.

The J gene is TRBJ2-7, the V gene TRBV15, with a weak D call TRBD1 (6 bases). V dropped 1 base and J dropped 0 bases, with 19 bases sitting between them. The CDR3 runs 18 residues. Germline V gene sequence: CDR1 LNHNV, CDR2 YYDKDF (reference sequence). DNA for the CDR3: TGTGCCACCAGCAGAGTGGGGTCAATTGGGGACAACTCCTACGAGCAGTACTTC. Its translation: CATSRVGSIGDNSYEQYF.

The chain uses TRBV29-1 and TRBJ2-7; tentative D call: TRBD1 (6 bases). V shed 6 bases and J shed 4 bases, with 13 bases lying between them. Germline values: CDR1 SQVTM, CDR2 ANQGSEA. The CDR3 totals 12 residues. CDR3 sequence reads: CSVLDRSYEQYV. The CDR3 region has the DNA TGCAGCGTGCTCGACAGGAGTTACGAGCAGTACGTC.

The rearrangement joins TRBV7-9 to TRBJ2-1; D possibly corresponds to TRBD1 (8 bases). The germline V gene has CDR1 SEHNR and CDR2 FQNEAQ (reference sequence). The V end lost 2 bases, the J end lost 7 bases, and 15 bases lay between the germline ends. This CDR3 is 15 amino acids long. The CDR3 here is CASSLLVQGGNEQFF. In nucleotides, the CDR3 is TGTGCCAGCAGCTTATTGGTACAGGGGGGGAATGAGCAGTTCTTC.

This clonotype appeared a single time. The gene calls are TRBV11-2 and TRBJ2-3; D possibly corresponds to TRBD1 (6 bases). This CDR3 has 16 amino acids. The V end was cut by 5 bases, the J end by 5 bases, with 20 bases between. Germline V gives CDR1 SGHAT, CDR2 FQNNGV. The CDR3 DNA reads as TGTGCCAGCAGCATAGGGTATCAGGGGAGTGAAGATACGCAGTATTTT. As protein: CASSIGYQGSEDTQYF. Filled out from reference TRBV11-2 and TRBJ2-3, the complete variable domain reads EAGVAQSPRYKIIEKRQSVAFWCNPISGHATLYWYQQILGQGPKLLIQFQNNGVVDDSQLPKDRFSAERLKGVDSTLKIQPAKLEDSAVYLCASSIGYQGSEDTQYFGPGTRLTVL.

This rearrangement joins TRBV4-1 to TRBJ2-2; D is possibly TRBD2 (6 bases). V dropped 3 bases and J dropped 5 bases, with 10 bases sitting between them. This CDR3 region has 14 residues. The germline CDR1 and CDR2 sequences are MGHRA and YSYEKL. In DNA, the CDR3 is TGCGCCAGCAGCCACGGAGGGGAAACCGGGGAGCTGTTTTTT. Amino acid sequence: CASSHGGETGELFF.

The genes are TRBV25-1 and TRBJ1-2; D possibly corresponds to TRBD1 (5 bases). Germline values: CDR1 MGHDK, CDR2 SYGVNS. Trimming took off 8 bases at V and 7 bases at J, with 11 bases between the two ends. This CDR3 region has 11 residues. The CDR3 region is CASSGTPGYTF. The DNA of the CDR3 is TGTGCCAGCTCCGGGACGCCTGGCTACACCTTC.

This clonotype was recorded a few times. The chain combines TRBV24-1 with TRBJ2-5; possibly TRBD2 for D (5 bases). V was shortened by 6 bases and J by 2 bases, with 9 bases between the two germline ends. CDR1 and CDR2 (germline): KGHDR, SFDVKD. CDR3 length equals 13 residues. CDR3: CATSSWEQETQYF. For the CDR3, the DNA is TGTGCCACCAGTTCGTGGGAGCAAGAGACCCAGTACTTC.

CDR3 region: CATGQSNQPQHF. As DNA, the CDR3 is TGTGCCACCGGGCAAAGCAATCAGCCCCAGCATTTT. This sequence joins TRBV15 and TRBJ1-5; D not resolved. Trimming stripped 8 bases from V and 1 base from J, with 6 bases between. Germline CDR1 LNHNV, CDR2 YYDKDF (reference sequence). This CDR3 is built from 12 residues.